Listed below are T cell receptor beta chains from one sample, sequenced in a study of cytomegalovirus exposure and HLA in healthy donors. Only in-frame clones appear in the TCRdb table, and some are missing; sequencing was by immunoSEQ multiplex PCR. The sample includes fewer than 200,000 clones, roughly 80% of them seen just once. What was sequenced was PBMCs. The origin of the receptors is a woman in her 50s in good health and CMV-seropositive. Each CDR3 is given without its conserved first and last residue.

v_call	j_call	cdr3_aa
TRBV11-1	TRBJ2-1	ASSLMAVSYNEQF
TRBV9	TRBJ2-1	ASSLGTSATDNEQF
TRBV5-1	TRBJ2-3	ASSRALASGGSTDTQY
TRBV5-1	TRBJ1-1	ASSLSVDRASTEAF
TRBV10-2	TRBJ2-5	ASSVASGVQETQY
TRBV7-2	TRBJ2-1	ASSLMAGPRRDEQF
TRBV5-1	TRBJ2-7	ASSATLAGSFYEQY
TRBV29-1	TRBJ1-2	STTTGGEDGYT
TRBV5-1	TRBJ1-1	ASSLRTGGGNTEAF
TRBV5-1	TRBJ2-7	ASSFELAGIYEQY
TRBV7-9	TRBJ2-3	ASSPEARLAGGTDTQY
TRBV2	TRBJ2-1	ASSDGLAGIPNEQF
TRBV27	TRBJ2-7	ASSSGVTYEQY
TRBV6-5	TRBJ2-1	ASSYSSGIKNEQF
TRBV4-1	TRBJ2-2	ASSQETGNTGELF
TRBV5-5	TRBJ2-1	ASSLAGETEQF
TRBV4-1	TRBJ2-5	ASSQSPAELGLAGETQY
TRBV7-9	TRBJ2-3	ASSPDLGLAGGDTQY
TRBV4-1	TRBJ1-2	ASSQEMVAIYT
TRBV6-1	TRBJ1-4	ASSDGLTGAAFNEKLF
TRBV7-2	TRBJ1-3	ASSLRGEGNTIY
TRBV4-2	TRBJ2-7	ASSQTALNSYEQY
TRBV5-5	TRBJ2-2	ASSLQMRAGGEELF
TRBV19	TRBJ2-1	ASNIGGASYNEQF
TRBV19	TRBJ1-2	ASSARQGSYGYT
TRBV19	TRBJ2-7	ASSPRTDEQY
TRBV19	TRBJ1-5	ASSLWTLSNQPQH